These 26 T cell receptor beta chains share one sample of origin, sequenced in a study of T cell responses to AZD1222 COVID-19 vaccine. Clones were sequenced by immunoSEQ multiplex PCR, and TCRdb holds only the in-frame ones, with some missing. The table lists about 190,000 clones, about nine tenths of them singletons. The sample was peripheral blood, taken on day 0 of MenACWY control vaccination. The receptors were sampled from an adult in good health.

The rearrangement links TRBV7-7 to TRBJ2-3; D might be TRBD2 (5 bases). Trimming left V 5 bases short and J 2 bases short, with 14 bases between. CDR1 and CDR2 (germline): SSHAT, FNYEAQ (reference sequence). CDR3 length: 15 residues. CDR3 protein: CASSPADYSTDTQYF. The CDR3 coding sequence is TGTGCCAGCAGCCCGGCCGACTATTCCACAGATACGCAGTATTTT. Filled out from reference TRBV7-7 and TRBJ2-3, the complete variable domain reads GAGVSQSPRYKVTKRGQDVTLRCDPISSHATLYWYQQALGQGPEFLTYFNYEAQPDKSGLPSDRFSAERPEGSISTLTIQRTEQRDSAMYRCASSPADYSTDTQYFGPGTRLTVL.

The chain recombines TRBV5-4 with TRBJ2-7; the D gene is possibly TRBD2 (5 bases). Germline CDR1 is SGHNT and CDR2 is YYREEE (reference sequence). V was cut by 0 bases and J by 7 bases, with 20 bases left in between. The CDR3 covers 16 residues. The CDR3 reads CASSLELRRNTGEQYF. DNA for the CDR3: TGTGCCAGCAGCTTGGAATTAAGGCGGAATACGGGGGAGCAGTACTTC.

The chain carries TRBV6-5 and TRBJ1-2; 7 nucleotides align to TRBD1. Germline CDR1 MNHEY, CDR2 SVGAGI. The CDR3 has 13 residues. Trimming cost V 9 bases and J 4 bases; bases outside gene matches: 8. DNA for the CDR3: TGTGCCAGTAGTACAGGGGTGGGCTATGGCTACACCTTC. Protein sequence: CASSTGVGYGYTF.

V gene TRBV28 combines with J gene TRBJ1-4; TRBD1 matches at 10 bases. The V and J ends lost 6 bases and 5 bases, in that order; junction bases with no gene match: 6. Germline V CDR1 and CDR2: MDHEN, SYDVKM. The CDR3 has 15 amino acids. CDR3 protein: CASRPTTGGNEKLFF. In DNA, the CDR3 is TGTGCCAGCAGACCCACGACAGGGGGCAATGAAAAACTGTTTTTT.

This clone was counted a few times. The chain employs TRBV5-1 and TRBJ2-7, with TRBD1 identical over 7 bases. The V segment lost 4 bases and the J segment 6 bases; nucleotides outside the gene matches: 10. The CDR3 loop spans 14 amino acids. Germline assignment: CDR1 SGHRS and CDR2 YFSETQ. CDR3 in DNA: TGCGCCAGCAGCACGGGACAGCCCTCGGGCGAGCAGTACTTC. Protein product: CASSTGQPSGEQYF. Supplemented by reference TRBV5-1 and TRBJ2-7, the full variable domain reads KAGVTQTPRYLIKTRGQQVTLSCSPISGHRSVSWYQQTPGQGLQFLFEYFSETQRNKGNFPGRFSGRQFSNSRSEMNVSTLELGDSALYLCASSTGQPSGEQYFGPGTRLTVT.

This clone was seen a single time. The chain couples TRBV7-9 to TRBJ1-1; D unclear. The CDR3 spans 12 residues. Trimming pared 6 bases from V and 1 base from J, leaving 6 bases between. Germline V gene sequence: CDR1 SEHNR, CDR2 FQNEAQ (reference sequence). The CDR3 sequence: CASRPANTEAFF. For the CDR3, the DNA is TGTGCCAGCAGACCCGCGAACACTGAAGCTTTCTTT.

V and J are TRBV4-1 and TRBJ1-2; D may be TRBD1 (6 bases). Per the germline V gene, CDR1 is MGHRA and CDR2 is YSYEKL. Trimming cost V 4 bases and J 2 bases, with 8 bases left between them. The CDR3 covers 13 residues. The chain's CDR3 is CASSPDRNYGYTF. The CDR3 bases are TGCGCCAGCAGCCCCGACAGGAACTATGGCTACACCTTC.

The chain carries TRBV7-3 and TRBJ2-7; 10 nucleotides match TRBD1. The germline V gene encodes CDR1 SGHTA and CDR2 FQGTGA. The CDR3 contains 13 residues. With V trimmed by 5 bases and J by 6 bases, 4 bases remained unmatched. The CDR3: CASSPDRGGEQYF. CDR3 in DNA: TGTGCCAGCAGCCCGGACAGGGGGGGCGAGCAGTACTTC.

This clone was picked up one time. V and J are TRBV5-4 and TRBJ1-2, with 8 nucleotides matching TRBD1. CDR3 length: 14 amino acids. CDR1 and CDR2 (germline): SGHNT, YYREEE (reference sequence). V gave up 4 bases and J gave up 8 bases; unmatched junction bases: 10. For the CDR3, the DNA is TGTGCCAGCAGCCCGACAGGGGACTCTTACGGCTACACCTTC. It codes for CASSPTGDSYGYTF.

This chain joins TRBV18 and TRBJ1-1; D call uncertain. V shed 6 bases and J shed 2 bases, with 10 bases lying between them. Germline values: CDR1 KGHSH, CDR2 LQKENI. The CDR3 length is 13 residues. DNA of the CDR3: TGTGCCAGCTCGTCCGGGTCCAACACTGAAGCTTTCTTT. It is translated as CASSSGSNTEAFF.

The chain carries TRBV9 and TRBJ2-3; weak D call: TRBD1 (6 bases). This CDR3 has 16 amino acids. V was clipped by 4 bases and J by 0 bases, with 15 bases between them. The germline CDR1 and CDR2 sequences are SGDLS and YYNGEE. CDR3 sequence (DNA): TGTGCCAGCAGCTTTAACAGGGAAGCTAGCACAGATACGCAGTATTTT. Translation gives CASSFNREASTDTQYF.

This sequence joins TRBV12-3 or TRBV12-4 and TRBJ2-1, with D possibly TRBD1 on 5 matching bases. The CDR3 loop spans 11 amino acids. The ends were cut back, 5 bases at V and 12 bases at J, with 11 bases in the middle. The CDR3, as DNA: TGTGCCAGCAGTCCCAGGGTGGGGCAGTTCTTC. It translates to CASSPRVGQFF.

V usage is TRBV2 and J usage is TRBJ1-1; no clear D gene. Trimming removed 3 bases from V and 0 bases from J, with 8 bases in between. The germline gives CDR1 SNHLY, CDR2 FYNNEI. This CDR3 has 14 amino acids. CDR3 region: CASSDQRMNTEAFF. CDR3 DNA sequence: TGTGCCAGCAGTGATCAGCGAATGAACACTGAAGCTTTCTTT.

The J gene is TRBJ2-7, the V gene TRBV10-3; 7 bases map to TRBD1. The trim removed 7 bases at V and 1 base at J, leaving 7 bases unmatched. Germline V CDR1 and CDR2: ENHRY, SYGVKD. The length of the CDR3 is 14 residues. The CDR3 spells CAINPGTVSYEQYF. Written as DNA, the CDR3 is TGTGCCATCAATCCCGGGACAGTTTCCTACGAGCAGTACTTC.

This chain joins TRBV5-4 and TRBJ1-1, with D hard to call. This CDR3 is built from 13 residues. CDR1 is SGHNT, CDR2 YYREEE, per germline (reference sequence). V lost 4 bases and J lost 1, with 8 bases in between. CDR3 sequence reads: CASSPIGNTEAFF. In DNA, the CDR3 is TGTGCCAGCAGCCCCATAGGGAACACTGAAGCTTTCTTT.

The V gene is TRBV6-5, the J gene TRBJ2-5; no clear D gene. Looked up from germline, CDR1 is MNHEY and CDR2 is SVGAGI. The CDR3 consists of 13 residues. V was shortened by 8 bases and J by 0 bases, with 10 bases between the two germline ends. The CDR3 spells CASLNLYQETQYF. In nucleotides, the CDR3 is TGTGCCAGCCTTAACTTGTACCAAGAGACCCAGTACTTC.

The chain couples TRBV7-3 to TRBJ2-1; 13 bases fit TRBD2. This CDR3 contains 16 residues. V shed 2 bases and J 7 bases; nucleotides not matched to a gene: 5. Germline CDR1 SGHTA, CDR2 FQGTGA. The DNA for the CDR3 is TGTGCCAGCAGCTTATACACTAGCGGGAGGGAAAATGAGCAGTTCTTC. Translating gives CASSLYTSGRENEQFF.

The chain has TRBV5-4 and TRBJ2-1, with TRBD2 identical over 15 bases. Germline lookup yields CDR1 SGHNT and CDR2 YYREEE (reference sequence). The CDR3 covers 16 residues. J lost 4 bases, V lost 5 bases, and 4 bases had no gene match. This CDR3 is CASSGTSGGTYNEQFF. DNA for the CDR3: TGTGCCAGCAGTGGGACTAGCGGGGGGACTTACAATGAGCAGTTCTTC.

The chain couples TRBV5-6 to TRBJ1-1; a weak D match, TRBD1 (6 bases). CDR1 and CDR2 (germline): SGHDT, YYEEEE. This CDR3 is built from 14 residues. The V gene lost 0 bases and the J gene lost 5 bases, with 11 bases spanning the gap. CDR3: CASSLVGARTEAFF. The CDR3 DNA reads as TGTGCCAGCAGCTTGGTGGGGGCGCGAACTGAAGCTTTCTTT.

This clone was counted between two and nine times. This rearrangement joins TRBV18 to TRBJ1-3; no reliable D call. In germline, CDR1 is KGHSH, CDR2 LQKENI. There are 16 residues in the CDR3. The V gene lost 3 bases and the J gene lost 0 bases, with 12 bases spanning the gap. This CDR3 reads CASSPYDSSSGNTIYF. The CDR3, as DNA: TGTGCCAGCTCACCTTATGACTCTAGCTCTGGAAACACCATATATTTT.

V usage is TRBV7-2 and J usage is TRBJ2-2; D is uncertain. Trimming removed 4 bases at V and 6 bases at J, with 12 bases between. This CDR3 spans 14 amino acids. Germline lookup yields CDR1 SGHTA and CDR2 FQGNSA. CDR3 region: CASSSVPLAGELFF. CDR3 bases: TGTGCCAGCAGCTCGGTACCATTGGCCGGGGAGCTGTTTTTT.

The chain combines TRBV6-5 with TRBJ2-5, with 12 bases identical to TRBD2. Trimming cost V 7 bases and J 5 bases; bases outside gene matches: 8. CDR1 is MNHEY and CDR2 is SVGAGI in the germline V gene. This CDR3 has 15 residues. CDR3: CASMPSGGAVETQYF. Written as DNA, the CDR3 is TGTGCCAGCATGCCTAGCGGGGGGGCCGTCGAGACCCAGTACTTC.

The J gene is TRBJ2-7, the V gene TRBV3-1 (or the pseudogene TRBV3-2); TRBD2 aligns across 9 bases. The CDR3 covers 18 residues. V gave up 1 base and J gave up 3 bases; unmatched junction bases: 13. Germline loops: CDR1 LGHDT, CDR2 YNNKEL (reference sequence). The CDR3 protein is CASSQGRTSAKDLYEQYF. The DNA of the CDR3 is TGTGCCAGCAGCCAAGGAAGGACTAGCGCCAAAGACCTCTACGAGCAGTACTTC.

The chain links TRBV9 to TRBJ2-5, with TRBD1 matching over 7 bases. The CDR3 sequence is 17 residues long. CDR1 and CDR2 from the germline V gene are SGDLS and YYNGEE. The trim removed 0 bases at V and 1 base at J, leaving 9 bases unmatched. This CDR3 is CASSVAARGQIQETQYF. The CDR3 nucleotides read TGTGCCAGCAGCGTAGCGGCTAGGGGACAGATCCAAGAGACCCAGTACTTC.

J is TRBJ2-3 and V is TRBV4-1, with no clear D. The CDR3 runs to 14 residues. Trimming took 1 base from V and 1 from J, leaving 6 bases between them. Germline lookup yields CDR1 MGHRA and CDR2 YSYEKL. CDR3 amino acids: CASSQVRGTDTQYF. In DNA, the CDR3 is TGCGCCAGCAGCCAAGTTAGGGGCACAGATACGCAGTATTTT.

V is TRBV6-5 and J is TRBJ2-2; a possible D gene is TRBD2 (5 bases). Trimming removed 6 bases at V and 6 bases at J, with 8 bases between. This CDR3 has 12 amino acids. CDR1 and CDR2 (germline): MNHEY, SVGAGI. The CDR3 reads CASSHGAGELFF. The CDR3 DNA sequence: TGTGCCAGCAGCCACGGGGCCGGGGAGCTGTTTTTT.